This is a list of T cell receptor beta chains from one sample in a study of regulatory T cells in long-lasting Graves disease. MiXCR was run by TCRdb on the multiplex PCR reads, yielding one entry per CDR3 protein. The data show around 430,000 distinct CDR3 sequences, roughly 23% seen once. This material consisted of peripheral blood mononuclear cells (PBMCs), taken when the disease was refractory, from a patient treated with antithyroid drugs. The receptors shown here come from a female donor with Graves disease. The CDR3 runs from the conserved cysteine through the conserved F or W. D genes are given only for firm matches. A clone size is listed for some rows: how often the clone was seen (once, few, many), or a class if it is expanded.

TRBV11-3	TRBJ1-6	many	NA	CASSSKFRSPLHF	TGTGCCAGCAGCTCCAAGTTCCGTTCACCCCTCCACTTT
TRBV5-6	TRBJ2-7	many	NA	CASSLVRVYEQYF	TGTGCCAGCAGCTTGGTGAGGGTCTACGAGCAGTACTTC
TRBV5-6	TRBJ2-7	NA	TRBD2	CASRGGGFEPPYEQYF	TGTGCCAGCCGCGGGGGTGGGTTTGAACCTCCCTACGAGCAGTACTTC
TRBV19	TRBJ1-1	few	NA	CASTDTEAFF	TGTGCCAGTACAGACACTGAAGCTTTCTTT
TRBV20-1	TRBJ2-5	few	NA	CSAPSSGLDDRETQYF	TGCAGTGCTCCCTCTTCGGGGCTCGACGATCGCGAGACCCAGTACTTC
TRBV3-1	TRBJ2-2	many	NA	CASSTLERFGELFF	TGTGCCAGCAGCACCTTGGAGAGGTTCGGGGAGCTGTTTTTT
TRBV6-2/TRBV6-3	TRBJ2-5	few	TRBD1	CASSYDQGAWETQYF	TGTGCCAGCAGTTATGATCAGGGGGCCTGGGAGACCCAGTACTTC
TRBV9	TRBJ2-1	few	NA	CASSVGSGSSYNEQFF	TGTGCCAGCAGCGTTGGGAGCGGTAGCTCCTACAATGAGCAGTTCTTC
TRBV5-1	TRBJ1-1	few	NA	CASSLSGADFEAFF	TGCGCCAGCAGCTTGTCAGGGGCTGATTTTGAAGCTTTCTTT
TRBV27	TRBJ1-2	many	NA	CASSLAHPDGSEANGYTF	TGTGCCAGCAGTTTAGCCCACCCGGACGGATCGGAGGCTAATGGCTACACCTTC
TRBV28	TRBJ1-4	many	NA	CASSLAWGTNEKLFF	TGTGCCAGCAGTTTGGCTTGGGGGACTAATGAAAAACTGTTTTTT
TRBV7-6	TRBJ2-2	NA	NA	CASSQTSPVNGELFF	TGTGCCAGCAGTCAAACTAGTCCCGTTAACGGGGAGCTGTTTTTT
TRBV7-9	TRBJ1-6	many	TRBD1	CASSATGGANSPLHF	TGTGCCAGCAGTGCGACAGGGGGCGCGAATTCACCCCTCCACTTT
TRBV20-1	TRBJ2-5	few	NA	CSAVPRGETQYF	TGCAGTGCAGTACCCCGAGGGGAGACCCAGTACTTC
TRBV2	TRBJ2-3	NA	NA	CASKGPPSTDTQYF	TGTGCCAGCAAGGGGCCACCTAGCACAGATACGCAGTATTTT
TRBV28	TRBJ1-4	many	NA	CASSLLQGYEKLFF	TGTGCCAGCAGTTTGTTGCAGGGCTATGAAAAACTGTTTTTT
TRBV20-1	TRBJ1-5	few	NA	CSARDLGQGGNQPQHF	TGCAGTGCTAGAGATCTCGGGCAGGGCGGCAATCAGCCCCAGCATTTT
TRBV28	TRBJ1-2	many	TRBD1	CASRVGQDNYGYTF	TGTGCCAGCAGGGTTGGACAGGACAACTATGGCTACACCTTC
TRBV2	TRBJ1-5	many	TRBD1	CASSDRVLNQPQHF	TGTGCCAGCAGCGACAGGGTTCTCAATCAGCCCCAGCATTTT
TRBV7-2	TRBJ1-5	many	NA	CASSLGREVVHQPQHF	TGTGCCAGCAGCTTAGGACGTGAGGTGGTTCATCAGCCCCAGCATTTT
TRBV27	TRBJ1-3	few	NA	CASKPVSSGNTIYF	TGTGCCAGCAAGCCGGTGAGCTCTGGAAACACCATATATTTT
TRBV4-1	TRBJ1-2	NA	TRBD1	CASSQEGTGGPGYTF	TGCGCCAGCAGCCAAGAGGGCACAGGGGGCCCTGGCTACACCTTC
TRBV7-2	TRBJ1-2	many	TRBD1	CASSYPYGQGRGYTF	TGTGCCAGCAGCTACCCTTATGGACAGGGACGAGGCTACACCTTC
TRBV28	TRBJ1-5	many	NA	CASLSGHFRNQPQHF	TGTGCCAGCCTCTCGGGGCATTTCCGCAATCAGCCCCAGCATTTT